The source of this T cell receptor (beta chain) is a study of blood T cell repertoires in COVID-19. Study-level background: Italy, Spain and the United States were the sources of the convalescent and acute COVID-19 samples. The cDNA or gDNA used as material had been derived from T cells, B-cell-depleted T cells, or PBMCs.

This CDR3 contains 16 residues. Trimming cost V 0 bases and J 0 bases, with 11 bases left between them. Germline lookup yields CDR1 SGHAT and CDR2 FQNNGV. As handled by the study authors: Cell counts per sample came from amplifying reference gene primers. Assay used: immunoSEQ multiplex PCR; TCRdb lists only in-frame clones, some missing. D and trimming come from the DNA, and the V and J calls and clone size come from that table. Counted here are tens of thousands of clones, roughly 91% occurring once; the ten biggest clones make up 4.8%. This TCR was sampled from a woman at least 80 years old with active COVID-19. The V and J genes are TRBV11-2 and TRBJ1-1; no clear D. Sequenced: peripheral blood. This chain's CDR3 is CASSLDFPGMNTEAFF. As DNA, the CDR3 is TGTGCCAGCAGCTTAGATTTCCCAGGAATGAACACTGAAGCTTTCTTT.